The source of this TCR beta chain is a study of regulatory and conventional T cells in RAG deficiency (dated by TCRdb to 2017 to 2019). About the study as a whole: High-throughput TCR beta sequencing was used to compare the diversity and composition of the Treg, conventional CD4+ and CD8+ T cell repertoires of RAG-deficient patients with those of healthy controls. Findings and caveats that apply to the study as a whole: For some subjects, some T-cell subset analyses were not performed. All patient T-cell subsets had shorter CDR3 lengths; Omenn syndrome patients showed >75% Treg-Tconv repertoire overlap at nucleotide and amino acid level. Compared with controls, Omenn syndrome and CID/AS patients had roughly 100-fold fewer unique TCR beta sequences in Treg cells, but only roughly 9.3-fold fewer in the other subsets. The CD25-high CD127-low cells sorted from Omenn syndrome patients may be peripherally activated cells rather than true Treg cells. Compared with control T-cell subpopulations, the RAG-deficient patients had markedly lower Shannon entropy and higher Simpson indices.

Library preparation employed the immunoSEQ multiplex PCR assay. Genomic DNA from the sorted T-cell subsets was used to amplify rearranged TCR beta chain products, which were then sequenced. The source study handled its data this way. Repertoire diversity of productive TCR beta rearrangements was quantified using Shannon entropy and Simpson indices. To gauge clonal expansion, the frequencies of the 100 most abundant productive TCR beta clonotypes among total reads were added together. The TRB repertoires were scored with a self-reactivity index built on which amino acids appear at CDR3beta positions 6 and 7. Two-way ANOVA was used for repertoire analyses, and Student t or Mann-Whitney tests were used for flow cytometric analyses. TCRdb took over this immuneACCESS table, retaining in-frame rearrangements with V and J assigned. Such tables are incomplete; in checked studies, under half of the missing clones stem from an unresolved V gene, and the remainder is unexplained. That table furnishes V, J and clone size, whereas the DNA furnished D and trimming. In all, the sample holds tens of thousands of clones, and just under 90% of those were seen once. Approximately 5.4% of the sample lies in the top ten.

Several healthy control donors served as the comparison group for repertoire analyses. Before genomic DNA extraction, CD8+ T cells lacking CD4 were purified from blood. CDR1 is given as MGHDK and CDR2 as SYGVNS, both from the germline V gene. V loses 1 base of germline sequence and J loses 0 bases, and the interval between the two ends is 13 bases. Including cysteine and phenylalanine, the CDR3 has 17 amino acids. Just the 51-base CDR3 DNA is kept, in frame starting at base 1. Regarding this clone: Its antigen remains undetermined. Nothing much larger sits one base from this clone, and base qualities are not available.

This sample also belongs to another study, concerning regulatory T cells. From the second report: For the multiplex PCR, 52 forward TRBV primers and 13 reverse TRBJ primers were used, and amplification bias was corrected with both assay-based and computational methods. In patients, repertoires had restricted unique TRB V-J pairs and skewed V and J gene usage, with regulatory T cells showing the most marked changes. The study compared T-cell receptor beta repertoires of sorted regulatory, conventional CD4+ and CD8+ T cells between CD3G-deficient patients and healthy controls. Ficoll density separation was used to isolate peripheral blood mononuclear cells. A FACSAria cell sorter was used to isolate CD3+ CD8+ CD4- T cells. Within the immunoSEQ assay, multiplex PCR amplified rearranged TRB loci from genomic DNA. Sequencing of the TRB amplicons was done on an Illumina HiSeq platform. Custom algorithms error-filtered the raw sequences and aligned the raw sequences to reference gene sequences, after which the immunoSEQ online tools were used for analysis. The frequencies of productive and nonproductive TRB rearrangements were evaluated among unique sequences as well as among total sequences. Prism software was used to run t tests, Mann-Whitney tests or two-way ANOVA for comparisons between groups.

The source material was CD8+ T cells sorted from blood. The source is a human donor in good health. The chain is made from TRBV25-1 and TRBJ2-1; the best D guess is TRBD1, with 6 bases matching. The sequenced DNA: TGTGCCAGCAGTGAATCCCCGACAGGAAACTCCTACAATGAGCAGTTCTTC. The translation is CASSESPTGNSYNEQFF.